The 25 T cell receptor beta chains below come from one sample, sequenced in a study of response to subunit inactivated influenza vaccine. TCRdb redid the calling of the RT-PCR reads with MiXCR, one entry per CDR3 protein. The table records 500,000 to 550,000 distinct CDR3 sequences, roughly 7.9% of them present only once. The specimen was PBMCs from blood, collected roughly 24 months after vaccination. The receptors originated from a man aged 50 to 75 who received an inactivated influenza vaccine.

Many counts were recorded for this clonotype. V gene TRBV5-1 combines with J gene TRBJ2-1; D is undetermined. The CDR3 length is 15 residues. Per the germline V gene, CDR1 is SGHRS and CDR2 is YFSETQ. V was pared by 0 bases and J by 0 bases, with 7 bases between. CDR3 nucleotide sequence: TGCGCCAGCAGCTTGGCGGAAAGCTCCTACAATGAGCAGTTCTTC. Translating gives CASSLAESSYNEQFF.

In its sample, this clonotype was seen a few times. The chain employs TRBV7-2 and TRBJ2-7; the match to TRBD1 covers 9 bases. Germline trimming cut 5 bases from V and 5 bases from J; bases unmatched to any gene: 7. Germline values: CDR1 SGHTA, CDR2 FQGNSA. The CDR3 has 14 residues. CDR3: CASSANRGLDEQYF. The CDR3 coding sequence is TGTGCCAGCAGCGCCAACAGGGGGCTGGACGAGCAGTACTTC.

J is TRBJ2-5 and V is TRBV10-3, with TRBD2 identical over 9 bases. Germline loops: CDR1 ENHRY, CDR2 SYGVKD. J gave up 4 bases and V 6 bases, and 6 bases lay outside the gene matches. The CDR3 is 14 residues long. The CDR3 DNA follows: TGTGCCATCAGAGGCGGGAGGGCAGGAGAGACCCAGTACTTC. Translated, it gives CAIRGGRAGETQYF.

The V call is TRBV9, the J call TRBJ2-7; 10 bases are a match to TRBD2. This CDR3 is built from 17 residues. With 7 bases clipped from V and 3 bases from J, the junction kept 16 bases outside the gene matches. The germline gives CDR1 SGDLS, CDR2 YYNGEE. The CDR3 sequence: CASCQDPPSGGFYEQYF. The CDR3 region has the DNA TGTGCCAGCTGCCAAGACCCTCCTAGCGGGGGATTCTACGAGCAGTACTTC.

This chain links TRBV4-2 with TRBJ2-2; 10 positions agree with TRBD1. The CDR3 extends over 16 amino acids. J was trimmed by 4 bases and V by 4 bases; bases with no gene match: 6. The germline gives CDR1 LGHNA, CDR2 YNFKEQ. The DNA for the CDR3 is TGTGCCAGCAGCCCGCGACAGGGGGCATTCACCGGGGAGCTGTTTTTT. The encoded protein is CASSPRQGAFTGELFF.

This clonotype was detected a few times. This chain connects TRBV11-2 to TRBJ2-1, with 14 bases that match TRBD2. After removal of 5 bases from V and 0 bases from J, the junction contained 3 bases not matched to a gene. CDR1 and CDR2 (germline): SGHAT, FQNNGV. The CDR3 sequence is 17 residues long. In nucleotides, the CDR3 is TGTGCCAGCAGCACCGGGACTAGCGGGAGCTCCTACAATGAGCAGTTCTTC. Translation: CASSTGTSGSSYNEQFF.

This clonotype was seen more than once but under ten times. V gene TRBV20-1 combines with J gene TRBJ1-2; no clear D. The CDR3 is made up of 13 amino acids. V lost 4 bases and J lost 2, with 11 bases in between. Germline V gene data show CDR1 as DFQATT and CDR2 as SNEGSKA (reference sequence). CDR3 DNA: TGCAGTGCTAACAAGGAGACAAACTATGGCTACACCTTC. Translation gives CSANKETNYGYTF.

This clonotype was found a few times. The V gene is TRBV28, the J gene TRBJ1-2; 8 nucleotides line up with TRBD1. The CDR3 is 16 amino acids. The V gene's germline CDR1 is MDHEN and CDR2 SYDVKM. J lost 1 base, V lost 8 bases, and 12 bases had no gene match. The CDR3 region is CASEIGQGRFNYGYTF. As DNA, the CDR3 is TGTGCCAGCGAGATAGGACAGGGACGATTTAACTATGGCTACACCTTC.

In this sample, this clonotype turned up a few times. J is TRBJ2-1 and V is TRBV6-2 or TRBV6-3; D may correspond to TRBD1 or TRBD2 (5 bases each). Trimming cost V 8 bases and J 6 bases, with 11 bases left between them. This CDR3 spans 12 amino acids. The germline CDR1 and CDR2 sequences are MNHEY and SVGEGT. The CDR3 DNA sequence: TGTGCCAGCCGGGGCCATAGCAATGAGCAGTTCTTC. Translating it yields CASRGHSNEQFF.

The chain combines TRBV6-2 or TRBV6-3 with TRBJ2-7, with D maybe TRBD2 (6 bases). V was pared by 4 bases and J by 0 bases, with 13 bases between. In germline, CDR1 is MNHEY, CDR2 SVGEGT. The length of the CDR3 is 15 residues. The CDR3 sequence: CASSSGLGYSYEQYF. The CDR3 nucleotides read TGTGCCAGCAGTTCGGGACTGGGCTACTCCTACGAGCAGTACTTC.

The chain joins TRBV27 to TRBJ1-2; 9 nucleotides align to TRBD1. The ends lost 3 bases at V and 4 bases at J; junction bases unmatched: 6. The CDR3 has 15 residues. The V gene's germline CDR1 is MNHEY and CDR2 SMNVEV (reference sequence). CDR3 residues: CASSFTGGAGYGYTF. CDR3 DNA: TGTGCCAGCAGTTTTACAGGGGGCGCAGGCTATGGCTACACCTTC.

In this sample, this clonotype turned up many times. The chain couples TRBV12-3 or TRBV12-4 to TRBJ1-5; D possibly corresponds to TRBD1 (6 bases). The CDR3 has 14 residues. Trimming removed 5 bases at V and 4 bases at J, with 12 bases between. CDR3: CASSRTDLNQPQHF. The CDR3 DNA follows: TGTGCCAGCAGTCGGACAGATTTAAATCAGCCCCAGCATTTT.

The genes are TRBV29-1 and TRBJ2-1; TRBD1 matches 7 bases. The V gene's germline CDR1 is SQVTM and CDR2 ANQGSEA. J gave up 9 bases and V 6 bases, and 11 bases lay outside the gene matches. The CDR3 is made up of 13 amino acids. Here the CDR3 reads CSVWAPKGAEQFF. CDR3 nucleotide sequence: TGCAGCGTGTGGGCCCCGAAGGGGGCTGAGCAGTTCTTC.

This clonotype appeared a few times. In nucleotides, the CDR3 is TGTGCCAGCAGTCCCCTGACAGTCCGTACCACAGATACGCAGTATTTT. Its translation: CASSPLTVRTTDTQYF. The chain links TRBV6-2 or TRBV6-3 to TRBJ2-3, with D tentatively TRBD1 (5 bases). CDR3 length: 16 amino acids. V shed 5 bases and J shed 2 bases, with 17 bases lying between them. Germline CDR1 MNHEY, CDR2 SVGEGT.

A few counts support this clonotype. At one boundary the junction diverges from the germline segment, which might be a read error. V and J are TRBV6-1 and TRBJ1-1; D perhaps matches TRBD1 (6 bases). Germline V gene sequence: CDR1 MNHNS, CDR2 SASEGT. The CDR3 is made up of 16 amino acids. The CDR3 loop is CVSLGGRLIQNTEAFF. CDR3 in DNA: TGTGTCAGCTTGGGGGGGCGCTTAATCCAGAACACTGAAGCTTTCTTT.

Many counts were recorded for this clonotype. The CDR3 region has the DNA TGTGCCAGCAGCCGACAGGAGAGTGGCACCGGGGAGCTGTTTTTT. Protein sequence: CASSRQESGTGELFF. The chain joins TRBV12-3 or TRBV12-4 to TRBJ2-2, with D possibly TRBD1 on 6 matching bases. The CDR3 consists of 15 residues. V gave up 6 bases and J gave up 4 bases, with 15 bases separating them.

This clonotype was observed many times. The V gene is TRBV20-1, the J gene TRBJ1-1; no firm D call. Germline V gene lookup returns CDR1 DFQATT and CDR2 SNEGSKA (reference sequence). This CDR3 comprises 15 residues. Trimming left V 6 bases short and J 0 bases short, with 17 bases between. The CDR3 region has the DNA TGCAGTGCCAAGACATACCGTAGTATGAACACTGAAGCTTTCTTT. Its translation: CSAKTYRSMNTEAFF.

The chain uses TRBV29-1 and TRBJ1-2; D unclear. The CDR3 covers 14 residues. CDR1 SQVTM and CDR2 ANQGSEA come from the germline V gene. Between the trimmed V and J ends, which lost 4 bases and 1 base, there was a span of 13 bases. Here the CDR3 reads CSVGSDGFNYGYTF. CDR3 DNA: TGCAGCGTTGGGAGTGACGGTTTTAACTATGGCTACACCTTC.

This clonotype came up a few times. As DNA, the CDR3 is TGCGCCAGCAGCAGAACCGGGACTAGCAGAAACAATGAGCAGTTCTTC. The encoded protein is CASSRTGTSRNNEQFF. The chain links TRBV5-1 to TRBJ2-1; 9 positions match TRBD2. The CDR3 spans 16 residues. Germline V gives CDR1 SGHRS, CDR2 YFSETQ. The trim removed 4 bases at V and 5 bases at J, leaving 10 bases unmatched. The entire variable domain, with the rest obtained from reference TRBV5-1 and TRBJ2-1, is as follows: KAGVTQTPRYLIKTRGQQVTLSCSPISGHRSVSWYQQTPGQGLQFLFEYFSETQRNKGNFPGRFSGRQFSNSRSEMNVSTLELGDSALYLCASSRTGTSRNNEQFFGPGTRLTVL.

This clonotype came up a few times. At one of its ends the junction is not consistent with the germline gene, which may arise from a read error. This chain links TRBV6-5 with TRBJ2-7, with 7 bases identical to TRBD2. Germline values: CDR1 MNHEY, CDR2 SVGAGI. This CDR3 has 18 amino acids. This chain's CDR3 is CASSYSRRGAGRSYGQYF. The CDR3 DNA reads TGTGCCAGCAGTTACTCGAGAAGAGGAGCGGGAAGATCCTACGGGCAGTACTTC.

This clonotype turned up a few times. The J gene is TRBJ2-3, the V gene TRBV15; no definite D call. Per the germline V gene, CDR1 is LNHNV and CDR2 is YYDKDF (reference sequence). This CDR3 region has 13 residues. With 2 bases removed from V and 2 bases from J, the gap between germline ends came to 5 bases. The CDR3 DNA reads TGTGCCACCAGCAGAACAACCACAGATACGCAGTATTTT. Translated: CATSRTTTDTQYF.

The chain joins TRBV7-6 to TRBJ2-5; 7 bases align to TRBD1. The J segment lost 5 bases and the V segment lost 0 bases, leaving 3 bases of the junction unmatched. The germline CDR1 and CDR2 sequences are SGHVS and FNYEAQ. CDR3 length equals 14 residues. For the CDR3, the DNA is TGTGCCAGCAGCTTAGCAGACAGGGCCGAGACCCAGTACTTC. As protein: CASSLADRAETQYF.

This clonotype was observed a few times. The J gene is TRBJ2-3, the V gene TRBV6-5; D is unresolved. Germline V lookup: CDR1 MNHEY, CDR2 SVGAGI. V lost 0 bases and J lost 4, with 8 bases in between. The CDR3 has 14 residues. CDR3 nucleotide sequence: TGTGCCAGCAGTTACTCGTACGGTGCAGATACGCAGTATTTT. It translates to CASSYSYGADTQYF.

This clonotype occurred a few times. This chain uses TRBV6-1 with TRBJ1-4; unclear D gene. The V gene lost 6 bases and the J gene lost 8 bases, with 16 bases spanning the gap. The germline V gene encodes CDR1 MNHNS and CDR2 SASEGT. The CDR3 extends over 14 amino acids. The CDR3: CASSLSGGREKLFF. CDR3 in DNA: TGTGCCAGCAGCCTCTCGGGTGGCAGGGAAAAACTGTTTTTT.

The chain recombines TRBV29-1 with TRBJ2-7; TRBD1 aligns across 9 bases. The junction had 7 bases not matched to a gene; V was cut back by 6 bases and J by 1 base. Germline V CDR1 and CDR2: SQVTM, ANQGSEA. The CDR3 is 14 residues long. CDR3 sequence: CSVGGQGVSYEQYF. CDR3 DNA: TGCAGCGTCGGGGGACAGGGCGTTTCCTACGAGCAGTACTTC.